The 16 T cell receptor beta chains below come from one sample, sequenced in a study of tumor-infiltrating lymphocytes in localized non-small cell lung cancer. Profiling relied on immunoSEQ multiplex PCR, and the TCRdb table lists in-frame clones only, not all of them. The sample has thousands of clones, about 74% seen once; the top ten hold 5.2%. Sequenced input: uninvolved lung tissue not adjacent to the tumor. The origin of the receptors is a human donor with non-small cell lung cancer.

In DNA, the CDR3 is TGCAGCGTTGAAACTCATCGGAGGGAGGGATATTTCAACACTGAAGCTTTCTTT. Its translation: CSVETHRREGYFNTEAFF. This chain links TRBV29-1 with TRBJ1-1; D call uncertain. CDR3 size: 18 residues. V was pared by 2 bases and J by 2 bases, with 24 bases between. Germline CDR1 SQVTM, CDR2 ANQGSEA.

V is TRBV13 and J is TRBJ2-7; 11 bases match TRBD1. J gave up 4 bases and V 9 bases, and 5 bases lay outside the gene matches. This CDR3 comprises 13 residues. Germline V gene sequence: CDR1 PRHDT, CDR2 FYEKMQ (reference sequence). CDR3 residues: CASGGTGGYEQYF. As DNA, the CDR3 is TGTGCCAGTGGGGGGACAGGGGGTTACGAGCAGTACTTC. The whole variable domain, filled in from reference TRBV13 and TRBJ2-7, reads AAGVIQSPRHLIKEKRETATLKCYPIPRHDTVYWYQQGPGQDPQFLISFYEKMQSDKGSIPDRFSAQQFSDYHSELNMSSLELGDSALYFCASGGTGGYEQYFGPGTRLTVT.

The chain uses TRBV29-1 and TRBJ2-1; D ambiguous. CDR3 length: 14 amino acids. Per the germline V gene, CDR1 is SQVTM and CDR2 is ANQGSEA. Trimming cost V 7 bases and J 6 bases, with 19 bases left between them. CDR3 region: CSAADGVGPNEQFF. CDR3 coding DNA: TGCAGCGCCGCAGATGGGGTCGGGCCCAATGAGCAGTTCTTC.

The rearrangement uses TRBV11-2 and TRBJ1-5, with D perhaps matching TRBD1 (5 bases). V was clipped by 1 base and J by 2 bases, with 12 bases between them. CDR3 size: 16 residues. The germline CDR1 and CDR2 sequences are SGHAT and FQNNGV. The CDR3 protein is CASSLAGRVGNQPQHF. The DNA of the CDR3 is TGTGCCAGCAGCTTAGCGGGCAGGGTTGGCAATCAGCCCCAGCATTTT.

Concerning this clone itself: At the DNA level, this CDR3 is encoded by other sequences in the same sample as well. The rearrangement links TRBV7-2 to TRBJ2-7; D perhaps matches TRBD1 (6 bases). V was shortened by 3 bases and J by 3 bases, with 9 bases between the two germline ends. Germline-derived CDR1 and CDR2 are SGHTA and FQGNSA. CDR3 length: 13 residues. The CDR3 region is CASSFGQYYEQYF. In DNA form, the CDR3 reads TGTGCCAGCAGCTTTGGACAGTACTACGAGCAGTACTTC. Together with reference TRBV7-2 and TRBJ2-7, the CDR3 gives the full variable domain: GAGVSQSPSNKVTEKGKDVELRCDPISGHTALYWYRQSLGQGLEFLIYFQGNSAPDKSGLPSDRFSAERTGGSVSTLTIQRTQQEDSAVYLCASSFGQYYEQYFGPGTRLTVT.

The chain links TRBV4-2 to TRBJ1-2; a possible D gene is TRBD1 (6 bases). Germline-derived CDR1 and CDR2 are LGHNA and YNFKEQ. The CDR3 totals 14 residues. Trimming removed 4 bases from V and 4 bases from J, with 13 bases in between. CDR3 sequence reads: CASSLYRDIYGYTF. The DNA of the CDR3 is TGTGCCAGCAGCCTTTACCGGGACATCTATGGCTACACCTTC.

This clone has just one count. This rearrangement joins TRBV19 to TRBJ2-2, with D perhaps given as TRBD1 or TRBD2 (5 bases each). Per the germline V gene, CDR1 is LNHDA and CDR2 is SQIVND (reference sequence). This CDR3 comprises 15 residues. V lost 5 bases to trimming and J lost 1 base, with 11 bases between them. The CDR3 protein is CASSEGRMNTGELFF. CDR3 DNA sequence: TGTGCCAGTAGTGAGGGACGTATGAACACCGGGGAGCTGTTTTTT.

This sequence joins TRBV10-3 and TRBJ1-6; D call uncertain. Trimming cost V 1 base and J 8 bases, with 9 bases left between them. Germline loops: CDR1 ENHRY, CDR2 SYGVKD. The CDR3 is 14 residues long. CDR3 sequence reads: CAISEFPRDSPLHF. The CDR3 coding sequence is TGTGCCATCAGTGAGTTCCCGAGGGATTCACCCCTCCACTTT.

The chain links TRBV29-1 to TRBJ1-2; D not resolved. Germline V lookup: CDR1 SQVTM, CDR2 ANQGSEA. The CDR3 has 13 residues. Trimming removed 2 bases from V and 2 bases from J, with 9 bases in between. For the CDR3, the DNA is TGCAGCGTTGAACGACTTAGGAACTATGGCTACACCTTC. This gives the protein CSVERLRNYGYTF.

This clone has more than one count but fewer than ten. The CDR3 region is CASSLEGSVGETQYF. CDR3 nucleotide sequence: TGTGCCAGCAGCCTAGAGGGGTCGGTGGGAGAGACCCAGTACTTC. The V call is TRBV9, the J call TRBJ2-5; D tentatively reads TRBD1 or TRBD2 (5 bases each). V was shortened by 4 bases and J by 4 bases, with 17 bases between the two germline ends. Germline CDR1 SGDLS, CDR2 YYNGEE. The CDR3 runs 15 residues.

J is TRBJ2-7 and V is TRBV29-1; 9 bases align to TRBD2. Unmatched junction bases numbered 8, after V lost 6 bases and J lost 5 bases. CDR1 and CDR2 from the germline V gene are SQVTM and ANQGSEA. The CDR3 is 13 residues long. The CDR3 DNA follows: TGCAGCGTAGTCGGGACTAGCTTTCACGAGCAGTACTTC. Residues: CSVVGTSFHEQYF.

This clone turned up a few times. This chain links TRBV27 with TRBJ2-3; no clear D. This CDR3 comprises 12 residues. Germline V gene lookup returns CDR1 MNHEY and CDR2 SMNVEV (reference sequence). Trimming removed 7 bases from V and 6 bases from J, with 11 bases in between. The CDR3 nucleotides are TGTGCCAGCACCACCCTTGGGGATACGCAGTATTTT. It codes for CASTTLGDTQYF.

The chain has TRBV10-3 and TRBJ1-1; 7 nucleotides agree with TRBD1. From germline, CDR1 is ENHRY and CDR2 SYGVKD. The CDR3 consists of 14 residues. Trimming cost V 7 bases and J 0 bases; bases outside gene matches: 5. The CDR3 is CAINPGQMNTEAFF. CDR3 nucleotide sequence: TGTGCCATCAATCCGGGACAGATGAACACTGAAGCTTTCTTT.

The chain employs TRBV21-1 and TRBJ2-5. TRBV21-1 is assigned pseudogene status. There are 14 residues in the CDR3. The CDR3 nucleotides are TGTGCCAGGGGGGAGCTGGGGTACCAAGAGACCCAGTACTTC. It encodes CARGELGYQETQYF.

V and J are TRBV27 and TRBJ2-1; D is undetermined. The V and J ends lost 3 bases and 8 bases respectively, with 20 bases between them. CDR1 is MNHEY, CDR2 SMNVEV, per germline (reference sequence). This CDR3 is 16 amino acids long. Here the CDR3 reads CASSFGTRNPWDEQFF. CDR3 in DNA: TGTGCCAGCAGTTTTGGAACGAGAAATCCGTGGGATGAGCAGTTCTTC.

This chain connects TRBV5-4 to TRBJ1-4; possibly TRBD1 for D (5 bases). There are 16 residues in the CDR3. Germline assignment: CDR1 SGHNT and CDR2 YYREEE (reference sequence). V lost 5 bases and J 6 bases, leaving 20 bases between the germline ends. The CDR3: CASSPSGIGADEKLFF. The CDR3 coding sequence is TGTGCCAGCAGTCCTTCAGGGATAGGAGCAGATGAAAAACTGTTTTTT.